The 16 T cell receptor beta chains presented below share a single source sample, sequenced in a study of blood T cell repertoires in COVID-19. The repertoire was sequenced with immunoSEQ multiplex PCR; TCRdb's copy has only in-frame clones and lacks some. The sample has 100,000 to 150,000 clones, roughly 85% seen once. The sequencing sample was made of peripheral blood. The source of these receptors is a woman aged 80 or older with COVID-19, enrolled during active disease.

The DNA for the CDR3 is TGTGCCAGCAGCTTAGATGCGGGATTCAATCAGCCCCAGCATTTT. This encodes CASSLDAGFNQPQHF. The chain is built from TRBV11-2 and TRBJ1-5; no firm D call. CDR1 is SGHAT and CDR2 is FQNNGV in the germline V gene. The ends were cut back, 0 bases at V and 3 bases at J, with 9 bases in the middle. The CDR3 sequence is 15 residues long.

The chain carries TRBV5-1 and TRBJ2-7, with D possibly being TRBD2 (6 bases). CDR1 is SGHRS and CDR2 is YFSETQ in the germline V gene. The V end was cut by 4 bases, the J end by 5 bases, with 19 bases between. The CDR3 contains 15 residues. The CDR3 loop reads CASSKTGLISDEQYF. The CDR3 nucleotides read TGCGCCAGCAGCAAGACGGGACTCATTTCAGACGAGCAGTACTTC.

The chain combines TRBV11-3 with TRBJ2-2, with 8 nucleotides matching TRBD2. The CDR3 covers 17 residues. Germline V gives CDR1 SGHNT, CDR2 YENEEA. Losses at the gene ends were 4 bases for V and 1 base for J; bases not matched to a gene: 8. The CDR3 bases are TGTGCCAGCAGCTCGGGACCAGCGGGAGTGAACACCGGGGAGCTGTTTTTT. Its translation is CASSSGPAGVNTGELFF.

The CDR3 loop is CASSHSGMGTDTQYF. The DNA for the CDR3 is TGCGCCAGCAGCCATAGCGGGATGGGCACAGATACGCAGTATTTT. This chain connects TRBV4-1 to TRBJ2-3; 8 nucleotides agree with TRBD2. The trim removed 3 bases at V and 1 base at J, leaving 3 bases unmatched. This CDR3 contains 15 residues. The germline V gene encodes CDR1 MGHRA and CDR2 YSYEKL.

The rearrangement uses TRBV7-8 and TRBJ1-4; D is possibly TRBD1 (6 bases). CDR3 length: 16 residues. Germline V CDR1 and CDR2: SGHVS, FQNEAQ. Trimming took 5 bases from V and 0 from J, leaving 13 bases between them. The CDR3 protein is CASSLDRPSTNEKLFF. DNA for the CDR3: TGTGCCAGCAGCCTCGACAGGCCATCAACTAATGAAAAACTGTTTTTT.

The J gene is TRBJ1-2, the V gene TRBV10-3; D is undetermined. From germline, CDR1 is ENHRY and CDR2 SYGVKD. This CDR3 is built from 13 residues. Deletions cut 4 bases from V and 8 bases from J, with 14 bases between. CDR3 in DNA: TGTGCCATCAGTGGTCCACTATCTGGCGGCTACACCTTC. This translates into CAISGPLSGGYTF.

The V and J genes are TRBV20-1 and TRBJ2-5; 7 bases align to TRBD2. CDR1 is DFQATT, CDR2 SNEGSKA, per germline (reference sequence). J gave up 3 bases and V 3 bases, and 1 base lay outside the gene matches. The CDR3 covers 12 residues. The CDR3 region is CSASAGEETQYF. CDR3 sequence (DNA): TGCAGTGCTAGTGCGGGGGAAGAGACCCAGTACTTC.

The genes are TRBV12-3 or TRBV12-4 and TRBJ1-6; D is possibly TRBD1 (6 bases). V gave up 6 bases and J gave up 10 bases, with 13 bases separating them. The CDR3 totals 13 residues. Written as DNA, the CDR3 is TGTGCCAGCAGCATCGGACAGAGATCACCCCTCCACTTT. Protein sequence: CASSIGQRSPLHF.

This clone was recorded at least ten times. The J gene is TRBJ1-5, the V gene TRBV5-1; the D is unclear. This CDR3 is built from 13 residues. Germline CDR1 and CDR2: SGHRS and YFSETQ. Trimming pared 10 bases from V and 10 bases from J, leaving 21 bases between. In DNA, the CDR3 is TGCGCCTCTAAGGAGGACCTAGCGGGACCCCAGCATTTT. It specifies CASKEDLAGPQHF.

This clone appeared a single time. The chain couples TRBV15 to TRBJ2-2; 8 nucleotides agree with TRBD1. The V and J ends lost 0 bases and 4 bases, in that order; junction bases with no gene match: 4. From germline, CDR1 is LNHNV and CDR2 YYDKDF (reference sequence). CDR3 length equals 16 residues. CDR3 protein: CATSREKTGVTGELFF. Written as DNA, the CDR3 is TGTGCCACCAGCAGAGAGAAGACAGGGGTCACCGGGGAGCTGTTTTTT.

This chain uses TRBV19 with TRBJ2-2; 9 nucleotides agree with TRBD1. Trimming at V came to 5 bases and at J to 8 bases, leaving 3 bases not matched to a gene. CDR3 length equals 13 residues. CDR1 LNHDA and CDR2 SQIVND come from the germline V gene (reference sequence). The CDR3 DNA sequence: TGTGCCAGTAGTGGGACAGGGAGAGGGGAGCTGTTTTTT. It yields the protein CASSGTGRGELFF.

Here the CDR3 DNA reads TGTGCCAGCAGTCCGCAGGGAAGATTAGAGACCCAGTACTTC. Amino acids: CASSPQGRLETQYF. J is TRBJ2-5 and V is TRBV28, with D possibly matching TRBD1 (5 bases). There are 14 residues in the CDR3. Germline assignment: CDR1 MDHEN and CDR2 SYDVKM. Deletions cut 5 bases from V and 4 bases from J, with 14 bases between.

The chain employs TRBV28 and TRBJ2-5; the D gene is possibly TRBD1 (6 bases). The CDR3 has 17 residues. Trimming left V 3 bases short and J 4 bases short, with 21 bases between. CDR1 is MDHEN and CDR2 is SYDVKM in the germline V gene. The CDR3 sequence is CASSFSQPRGPGETQYF. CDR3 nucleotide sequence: TGTGCCAGCAGTTTTTCCCAACCCAGGGGCCCCGGAGAGACCCAGTACTTC.

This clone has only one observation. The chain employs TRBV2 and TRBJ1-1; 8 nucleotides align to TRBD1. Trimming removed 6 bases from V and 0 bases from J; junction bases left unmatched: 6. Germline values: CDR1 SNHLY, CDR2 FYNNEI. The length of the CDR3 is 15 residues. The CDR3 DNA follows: TGTGCCAGCAGGGAACAGGGGGTAATGAACACTGAAGCTTTCTTT. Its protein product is CASREQGVMNTEAFF.

The CDR3 loop is CASSPLGPSARGTDTQYF. The CDR3 DNA follows: TGTGCCAGCAGCCCCTTGGGCCCTAGCGCTAGGGGTACAGATACGCAGTATTTT. V is TRBV7-2 and J is TRBJ2-3; TRBD2 might be the D (6 bases). The CDR3 runs to 18 residues. The V end lost 5 bases, the J end lost 3 bases, and 24 bases lay between the germline ends. The germline V gene has CDR1 SGHTA and CDR2 FQGNSA.

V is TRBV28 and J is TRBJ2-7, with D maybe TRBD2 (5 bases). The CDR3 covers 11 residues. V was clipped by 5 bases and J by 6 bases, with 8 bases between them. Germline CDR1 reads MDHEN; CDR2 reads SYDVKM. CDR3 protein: CASSAAGEQYF. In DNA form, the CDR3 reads TGTGCCAGCAGTGCGGCGGGCGAGCAGTACTTC.